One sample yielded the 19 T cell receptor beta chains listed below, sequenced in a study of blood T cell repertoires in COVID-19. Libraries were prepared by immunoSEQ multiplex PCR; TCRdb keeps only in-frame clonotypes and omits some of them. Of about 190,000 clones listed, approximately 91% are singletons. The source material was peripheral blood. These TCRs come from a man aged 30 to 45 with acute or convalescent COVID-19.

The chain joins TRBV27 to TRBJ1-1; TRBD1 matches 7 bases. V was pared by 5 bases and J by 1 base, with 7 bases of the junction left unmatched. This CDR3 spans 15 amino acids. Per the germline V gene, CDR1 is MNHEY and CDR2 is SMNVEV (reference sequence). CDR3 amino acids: CASSQTGRRNTEAFF. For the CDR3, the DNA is TGTGCCAGCAGTCAGACAGGGAGGCGGAACACTGAAGCTTTCTTT.

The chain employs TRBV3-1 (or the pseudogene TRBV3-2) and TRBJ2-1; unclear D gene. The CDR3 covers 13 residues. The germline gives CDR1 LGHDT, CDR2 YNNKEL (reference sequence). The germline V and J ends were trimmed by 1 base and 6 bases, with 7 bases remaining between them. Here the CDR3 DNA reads TGTGCCAGCAGCCAAGGGCCCTCCAATGAGCAGTTCTTC. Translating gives CASSQGPSNEQFF.

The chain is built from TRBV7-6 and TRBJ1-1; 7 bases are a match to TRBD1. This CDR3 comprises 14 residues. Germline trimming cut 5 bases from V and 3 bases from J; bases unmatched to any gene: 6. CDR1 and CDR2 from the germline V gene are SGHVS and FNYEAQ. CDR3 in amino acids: CASSPRQGYTEAFF. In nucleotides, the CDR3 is TGTGCCAGCAGCCCACGACAGGGTTACACTGAAGCTTTCTTT.

The CDR3 bases are TGTGCCAACCACCATGATCGGTCGGCCTACGAGCAGTACTTC. The encoded protein is CANHHDRSAYEQYF. The chain joins TRBV27 to TRBJ2-7; D gene ambiguous. Germline V gives CDR1 MNHEY, CDR2 SMNVEV (reference sequence). Between the trimmed V and J ends, which lost 10 bases and 2 bases, there was a span of 18 bases. This CDR3 comprises 14 residues.

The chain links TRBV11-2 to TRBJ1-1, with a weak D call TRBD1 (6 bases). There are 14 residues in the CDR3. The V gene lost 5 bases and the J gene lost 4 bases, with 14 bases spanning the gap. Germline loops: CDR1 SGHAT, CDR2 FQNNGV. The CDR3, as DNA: TGTGCCAGCAGCCGCGGACAGAGTGGCACTGAAGCTTTCTTT. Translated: CASSRGQSGTEAFF.

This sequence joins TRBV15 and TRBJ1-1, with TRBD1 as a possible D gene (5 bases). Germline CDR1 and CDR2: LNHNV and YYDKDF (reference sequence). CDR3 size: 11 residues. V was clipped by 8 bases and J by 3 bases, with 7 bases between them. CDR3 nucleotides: TGTGCCACCTCCAGGGACACTGAAGCTTTCTTT. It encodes CATSRDTEAFF.

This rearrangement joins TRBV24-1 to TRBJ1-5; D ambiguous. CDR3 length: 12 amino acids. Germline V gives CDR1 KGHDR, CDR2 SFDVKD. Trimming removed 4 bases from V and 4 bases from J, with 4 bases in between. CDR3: CATSEYNQPQHF. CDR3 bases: TGTGCCACCAGTGAATATAATCAGCCCCAGCATTTT.

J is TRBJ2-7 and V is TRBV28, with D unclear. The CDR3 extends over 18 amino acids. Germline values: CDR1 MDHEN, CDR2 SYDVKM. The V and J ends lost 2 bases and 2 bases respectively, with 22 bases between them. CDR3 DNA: TGTGCCAGCAGTTTAGGAGCCTTCTTCTCCCGATCGACCTACGAGCAGTACTTC. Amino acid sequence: CASSLGAFFSRSTYEQYF.

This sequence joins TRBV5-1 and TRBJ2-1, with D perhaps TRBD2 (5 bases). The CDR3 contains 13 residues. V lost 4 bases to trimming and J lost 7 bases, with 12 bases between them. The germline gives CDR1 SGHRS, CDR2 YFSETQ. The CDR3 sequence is CASSVRELNEQFF. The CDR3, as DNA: TGCGCCAGCAGCGTAAGGGAGCTTAATGAGCAGTTCTTC.

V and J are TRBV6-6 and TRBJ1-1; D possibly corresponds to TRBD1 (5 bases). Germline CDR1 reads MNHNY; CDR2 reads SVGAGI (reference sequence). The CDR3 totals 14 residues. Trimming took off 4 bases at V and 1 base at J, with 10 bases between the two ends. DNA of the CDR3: TGTGCCAGCAGTTCGTCGGGGGGGAACACTGAAGCTTTCTTT. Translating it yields CASSSSGGNTEAFF.

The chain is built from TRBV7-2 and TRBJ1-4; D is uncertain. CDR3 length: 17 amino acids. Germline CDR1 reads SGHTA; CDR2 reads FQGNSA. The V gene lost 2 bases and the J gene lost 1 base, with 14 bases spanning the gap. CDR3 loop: CASSLIRGEGTNEKLFF. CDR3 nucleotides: TGTGCCAGCAGCTTAATACGCGGGGAGGGAACTAATGAAAAACTGTTTTTT.

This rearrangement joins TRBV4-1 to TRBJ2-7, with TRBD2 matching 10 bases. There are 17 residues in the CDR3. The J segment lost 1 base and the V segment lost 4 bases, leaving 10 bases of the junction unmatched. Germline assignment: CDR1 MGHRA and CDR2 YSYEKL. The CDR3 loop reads CASSLDYLAGGSYEQYF. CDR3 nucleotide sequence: TGCGCCAGCAGCCTCGACTATTTAGCGGGGGGATCCTACGAGCAGTACTTC.

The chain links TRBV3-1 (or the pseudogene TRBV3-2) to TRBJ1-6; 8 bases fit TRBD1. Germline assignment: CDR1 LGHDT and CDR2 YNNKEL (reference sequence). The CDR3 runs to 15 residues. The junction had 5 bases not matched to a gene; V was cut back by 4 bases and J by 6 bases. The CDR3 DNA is TGTGCCAGCAGCCGCTCGGACAGGGCTAATTCACCCCTCCACTTT. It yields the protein CASSRSDRANSPLHF.

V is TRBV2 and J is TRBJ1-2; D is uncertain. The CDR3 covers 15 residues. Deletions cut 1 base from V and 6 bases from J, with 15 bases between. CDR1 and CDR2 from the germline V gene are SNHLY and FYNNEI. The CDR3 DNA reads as TGTGCCAGCAGTGAAGGGCTGGGCAGGTTCAATGGCTACACCTTC. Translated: CASSEGLGRFNGYTF.

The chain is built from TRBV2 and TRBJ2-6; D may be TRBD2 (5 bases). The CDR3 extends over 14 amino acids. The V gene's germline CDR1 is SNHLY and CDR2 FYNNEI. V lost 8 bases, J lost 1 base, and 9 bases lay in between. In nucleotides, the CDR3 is TGTGCCAGCGCCCGGAGGTCTGGGGCCAACGTCCTGACTTTC. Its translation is CASARRSGANVLTF.

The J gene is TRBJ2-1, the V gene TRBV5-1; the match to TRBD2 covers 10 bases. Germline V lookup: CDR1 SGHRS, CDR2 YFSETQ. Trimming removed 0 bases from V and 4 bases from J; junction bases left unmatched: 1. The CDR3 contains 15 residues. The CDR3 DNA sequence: TGCGCCAGCAGCTTGGAGCGGGGGGGTTACAATGAGCAGTTCTTC. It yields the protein CASSLERGGYNEQFF.

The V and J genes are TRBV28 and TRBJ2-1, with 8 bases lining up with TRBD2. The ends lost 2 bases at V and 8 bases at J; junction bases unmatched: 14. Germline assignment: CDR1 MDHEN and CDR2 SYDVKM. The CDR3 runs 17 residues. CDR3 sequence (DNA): TGTGCCAGCAGTTTAGTAGGAACTAGCGGATTACAACATGAGCAGTTCTTC. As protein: CASSLVGTSGLQHEQFF.

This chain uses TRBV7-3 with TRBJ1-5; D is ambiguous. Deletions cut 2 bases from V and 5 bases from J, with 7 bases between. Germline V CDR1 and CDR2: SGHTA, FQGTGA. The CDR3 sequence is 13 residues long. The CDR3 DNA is TGTGCCAGCAGCTTATCAGGCGATCAGCCCCAGCATTTT. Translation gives CASSLSGDQPQHF. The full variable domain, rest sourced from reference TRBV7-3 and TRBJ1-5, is GAGVSQTPSNKVTEKGKYVELRCDPISGHTALYWYRQSLGQGPEFLIYFQGTGAADDSGLPNDRFFAVRPEGSVSTLKIQRTERGDSAVYLCASSLSGDQPQHFGDGTRLSIL.

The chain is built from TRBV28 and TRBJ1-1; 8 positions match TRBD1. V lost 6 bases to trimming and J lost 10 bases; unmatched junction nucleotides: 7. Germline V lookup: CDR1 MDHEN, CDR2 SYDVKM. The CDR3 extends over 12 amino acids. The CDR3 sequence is CASRRDRGAAFF. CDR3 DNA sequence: TGTGCCAGCAGAAGAGACAGGGGTGCAGCTTTCTTT. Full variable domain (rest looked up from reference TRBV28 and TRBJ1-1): DVKVTQSSRYLVKRTGEKVFLECVQDMDHENMFWYRQDPGLGLRLIYFSYDVKMKEKGDIPEGYSVSREKKERFSLILESASTNQTSMYLCASRRDRGAAFFGQGTRLTVV.